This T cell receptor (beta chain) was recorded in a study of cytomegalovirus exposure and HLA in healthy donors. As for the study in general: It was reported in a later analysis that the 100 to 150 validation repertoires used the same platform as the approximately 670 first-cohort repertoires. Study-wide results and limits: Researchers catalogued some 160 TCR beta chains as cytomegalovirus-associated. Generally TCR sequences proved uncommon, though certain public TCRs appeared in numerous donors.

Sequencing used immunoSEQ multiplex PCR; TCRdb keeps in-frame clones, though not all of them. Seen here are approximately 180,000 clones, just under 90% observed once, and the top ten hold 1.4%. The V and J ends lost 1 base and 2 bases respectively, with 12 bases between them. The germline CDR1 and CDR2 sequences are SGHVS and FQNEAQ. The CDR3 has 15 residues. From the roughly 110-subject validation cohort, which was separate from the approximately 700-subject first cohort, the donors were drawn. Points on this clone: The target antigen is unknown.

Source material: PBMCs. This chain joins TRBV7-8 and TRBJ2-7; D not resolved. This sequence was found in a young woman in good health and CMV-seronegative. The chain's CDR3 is CASSLELGRAYEQYF. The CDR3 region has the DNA TGTGCCAGCAGCTTAGAGCTGGGCAGAGCCTACGAGCAGTACTTC.